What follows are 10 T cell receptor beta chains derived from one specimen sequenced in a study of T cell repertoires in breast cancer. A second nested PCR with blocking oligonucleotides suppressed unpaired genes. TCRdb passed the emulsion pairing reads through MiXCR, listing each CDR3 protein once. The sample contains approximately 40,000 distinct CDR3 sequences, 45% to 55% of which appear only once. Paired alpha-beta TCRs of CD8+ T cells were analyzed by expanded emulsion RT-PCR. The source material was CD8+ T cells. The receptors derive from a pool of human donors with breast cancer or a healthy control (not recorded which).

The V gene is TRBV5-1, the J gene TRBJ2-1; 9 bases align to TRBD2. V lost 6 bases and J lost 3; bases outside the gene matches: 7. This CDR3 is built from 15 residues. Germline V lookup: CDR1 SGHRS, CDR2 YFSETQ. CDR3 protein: CASTHIAGVYNEQFF. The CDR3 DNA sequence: TGCGCCAGCACCCATATAGCGGGAGTCTACAATGAGCAGTTCTTC.

CDR3 bases: TGTGCCAGCAGTTATAGCGGGGGGGCCTACGGGGAGCTGTTTTTT. This translates into CASSYSGGAYGELFF. The chain carries TRBV6-1 and TRBJ2-2, with 11 positions matching TRBD2. CDR1 is MNHNS, CDR2 SASEGT, per germline. V shed 5 bases, J shed 7 bases, and the junction held 6 bases outside the gene matches. The CDR3 has 15 amino acids.

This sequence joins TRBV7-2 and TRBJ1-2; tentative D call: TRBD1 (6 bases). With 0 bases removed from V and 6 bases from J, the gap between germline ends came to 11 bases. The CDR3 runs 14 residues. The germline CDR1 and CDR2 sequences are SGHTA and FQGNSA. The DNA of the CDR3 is TGTGCCAGCAGCTTAGCGTTGACAGGCGATGGCTACACCTTC. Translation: CASSLALTGDGYTF.

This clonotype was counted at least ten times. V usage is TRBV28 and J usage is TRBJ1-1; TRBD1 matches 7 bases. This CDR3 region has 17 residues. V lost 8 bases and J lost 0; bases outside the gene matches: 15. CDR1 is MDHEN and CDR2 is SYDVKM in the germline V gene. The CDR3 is CASGGGGRGLVNTEAFF. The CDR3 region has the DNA TGTGCCAGCGGTGGTGGGGGCAGGGGGTTGGTGAACACTGAAGCTTTCTTT.

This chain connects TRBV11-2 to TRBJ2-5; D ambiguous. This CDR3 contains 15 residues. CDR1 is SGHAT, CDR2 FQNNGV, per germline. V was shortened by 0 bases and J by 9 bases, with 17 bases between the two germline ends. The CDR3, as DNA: TGTGCCAGCAGCTTAGAACCCAGTGGACCCTCGGCCCAGTACTTC. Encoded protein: CASSLEPSGPSAQYF.

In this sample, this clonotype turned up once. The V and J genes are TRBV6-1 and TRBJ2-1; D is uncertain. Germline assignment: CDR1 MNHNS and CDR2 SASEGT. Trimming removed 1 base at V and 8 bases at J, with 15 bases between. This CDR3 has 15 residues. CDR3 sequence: CASSEESSSVDEQFF. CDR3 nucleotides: TGTGCCAGCAGTGAAGAGTCCTCGAGCGTCGATGAGCAGTTCTTC.

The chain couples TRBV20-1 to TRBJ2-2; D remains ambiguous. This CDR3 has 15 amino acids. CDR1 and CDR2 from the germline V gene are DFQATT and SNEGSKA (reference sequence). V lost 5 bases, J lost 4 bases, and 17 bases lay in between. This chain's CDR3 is CSAPLLDISTGELFF. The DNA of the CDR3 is TGCAGTGCTCCCCTCCTAGATATCTCCACCGGGGAGCTGTTTTTT.

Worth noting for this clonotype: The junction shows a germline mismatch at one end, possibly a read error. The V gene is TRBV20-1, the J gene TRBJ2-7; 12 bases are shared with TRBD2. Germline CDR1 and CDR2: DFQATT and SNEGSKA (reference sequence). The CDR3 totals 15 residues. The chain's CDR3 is CNARSLAGGSYEQYF. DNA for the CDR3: TGCAATGCTAGATCCCTAGCGGGAGGGTCCTACGAGCAGTACTTC.

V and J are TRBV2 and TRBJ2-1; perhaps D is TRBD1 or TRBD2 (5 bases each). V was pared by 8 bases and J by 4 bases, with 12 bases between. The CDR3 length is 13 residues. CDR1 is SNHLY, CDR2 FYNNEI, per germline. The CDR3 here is CASGTQEYNEQFF. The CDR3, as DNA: TGTGCCAGCGGGACGCAGGAATACAATGAGCAGTTCTTC.

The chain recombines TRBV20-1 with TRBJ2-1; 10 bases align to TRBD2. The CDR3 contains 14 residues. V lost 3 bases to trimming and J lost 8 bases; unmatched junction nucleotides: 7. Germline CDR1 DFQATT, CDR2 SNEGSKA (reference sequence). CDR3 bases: TGCAGTGCTAGGCCTAGCGGGGGCTTGGATGAGCAGTTCTTC. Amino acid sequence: CSARPSGGLDEQFF.